In this sample, the clone carrying this T cell receptor (beta chain) turned up a few times. Its antigen is as yet unknown. This record belongs to a study of spatial heterogeneity in lung cancer. General study findings and limits: Intratumoral expanded alpha and beta TCR counts were found to track tumor mutation counts.

Described time point: sample taken at primary tumor resection. From tumor, nontumor lung or frozen PBMC, whole RNA was taken unsorted for sequencing. TCRdb called the 5' RACE reads again in MiXCR, with one record for every CDR3 protein. This table has nearly 25,000 distinct CDR3 sequences, around 9.2% appearing once. V lost 0 bases and J lost 2, with 8 bases in between. Per the germline V gene, CDR1 is SGDLS and CDR2 is YYNGEE. The CDR3 runs 14 residues. The chain joins TRBV9 to TRBJ2-5; no definite D call. The material sequenced was lung tumor tissue, taken at surgery. This clonotype originated in a male donor with early-stage non-small cell lung cancer. CDR3 amino acids: CASSVDRQQETQYF. The CDR3 bases are TGTGCCAGCAGCGTAGATAGGCAACAAGAGACCCAGTACTTC.